This T cell receptor (beta chain) was obtained from a study of T cell responses to AZD1222 COVID-19 vaccine. The germline CDR1 and CDR2 sequences are SGHNT and YENEEA. Trimming left V 5 bases short and J 2 bases short, with 11 bases between. This CDR3 spans 14 amino acids. This table comes from immunoSEQ multiplex PCR, and its TCRdb copy is limited to in-frame clones, with some not included. The sample consists of about 110,000 clones, roughly nine tenths of them appearing once. Specimen: peripheral blood, collected on day 0 of AZD1222 vaccination. The chain has TRBV11-3 and TRBJ2-3; unclear D gene. The sequence was obtained from an adult in good health. The DNA for the CDR3 is TGTGCCAGCAGCGCAGACCTGATCACAGATACGCAGTATTTT. Translating it yields CASSADLITDTQYF.